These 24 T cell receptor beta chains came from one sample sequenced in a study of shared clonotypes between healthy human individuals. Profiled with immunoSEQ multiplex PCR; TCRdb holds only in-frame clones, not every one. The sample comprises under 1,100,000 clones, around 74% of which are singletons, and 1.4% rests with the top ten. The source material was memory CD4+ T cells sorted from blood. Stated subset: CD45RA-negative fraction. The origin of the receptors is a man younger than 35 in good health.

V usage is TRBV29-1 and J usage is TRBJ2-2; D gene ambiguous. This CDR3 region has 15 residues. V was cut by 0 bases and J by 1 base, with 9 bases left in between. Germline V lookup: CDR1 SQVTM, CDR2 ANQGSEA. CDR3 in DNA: TGCAGCGTTGAAGACCCCAGGAGGAACACCGGGGAGCTGTTTTTT. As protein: CSVEDPRRNTGELFF.

CDR3 residues: CAISVRTDTQYF. CDR3 DNA: TGTGCCATCAGTGTTCGCACAGATACGCAGTATTTT. J is TRBJ2-3 and V is TRBV10-3; D is unclear. The CDR3 totals 12 residues. Trimming cost V 4 bases and J 1 base, with 3 bases left between them. CDR1 is ENHRY, CDR2 SYGVKD, per germline.

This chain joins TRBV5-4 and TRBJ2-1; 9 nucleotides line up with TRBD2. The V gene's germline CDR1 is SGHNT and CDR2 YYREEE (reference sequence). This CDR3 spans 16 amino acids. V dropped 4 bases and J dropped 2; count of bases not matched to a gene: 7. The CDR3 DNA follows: TGTGCCAGCAGCCTTGACGGACTAGCGCCCTACAATGAGCAGTTCTTC. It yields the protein CASSLDGLAPYNEQFF.

CDR3 nucleotides: TGTGCTAGTGGTTTGGATAGTAAAGGATCGTACGAGCAGTACTTC. It translates to CASGLDSKGSYEQYF. The gene calls are TRBV12-5 and TRBJ2-7; D unclear. Germline V gene sequence: CDR1 LGHNT, CDR2 FRNRAP. V lost 1 base to trimming and J lost 4 bases, with 14 bases between them. The CDR3 covers 15 residues.

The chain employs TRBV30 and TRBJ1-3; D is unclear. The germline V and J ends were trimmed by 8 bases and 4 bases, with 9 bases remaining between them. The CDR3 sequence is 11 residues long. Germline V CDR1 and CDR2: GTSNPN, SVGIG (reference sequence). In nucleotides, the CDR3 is TGTGCCGTGCAGGTCGGAAACACCATATATTTT. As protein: CAVQVGNTIYF.

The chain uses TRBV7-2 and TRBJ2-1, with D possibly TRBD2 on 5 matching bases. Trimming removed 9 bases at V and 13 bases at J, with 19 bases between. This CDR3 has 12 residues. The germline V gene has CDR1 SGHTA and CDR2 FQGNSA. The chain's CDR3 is CASGLRFGRQFF. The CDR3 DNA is TGTGCCAGTGGACTGAGGTTTGGCAGACAGTTCTTC.

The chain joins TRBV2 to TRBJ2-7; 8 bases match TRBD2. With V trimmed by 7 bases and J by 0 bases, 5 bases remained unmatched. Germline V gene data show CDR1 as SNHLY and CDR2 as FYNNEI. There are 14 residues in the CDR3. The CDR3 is CASKTSVLSYEQYF. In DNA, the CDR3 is TGTGCCAGCAAGACTAGCGTACTCTCCTACGAGCAGTACTTC.

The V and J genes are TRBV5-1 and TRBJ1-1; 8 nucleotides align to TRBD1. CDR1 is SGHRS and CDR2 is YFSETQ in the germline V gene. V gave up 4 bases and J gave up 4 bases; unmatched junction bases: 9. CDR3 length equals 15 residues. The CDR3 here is CASSTPTGVSTEAFF. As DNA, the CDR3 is TGCGCCAGCAGCACACCGACAGGGGTTAGCACTGAAGCTTTCTTT.

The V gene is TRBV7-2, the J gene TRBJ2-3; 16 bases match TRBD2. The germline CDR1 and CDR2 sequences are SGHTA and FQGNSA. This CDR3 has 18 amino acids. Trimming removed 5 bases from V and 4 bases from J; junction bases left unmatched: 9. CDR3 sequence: CASSRTGTSGRASDTQYF. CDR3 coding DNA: TGTGCCAGCAGCCGGACCGGGACTAGCGGGAGGGCTTCAGATACGCAGTATTTT.

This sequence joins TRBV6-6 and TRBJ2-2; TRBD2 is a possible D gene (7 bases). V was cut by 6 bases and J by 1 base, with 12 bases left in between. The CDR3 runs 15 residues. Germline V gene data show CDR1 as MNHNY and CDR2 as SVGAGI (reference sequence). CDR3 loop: CASSPGGQNTGELFF. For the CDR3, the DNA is TGTGCCAGCAGCCCGGGGGGCCAGAACACCGGGGAGCTGTTTTTT.

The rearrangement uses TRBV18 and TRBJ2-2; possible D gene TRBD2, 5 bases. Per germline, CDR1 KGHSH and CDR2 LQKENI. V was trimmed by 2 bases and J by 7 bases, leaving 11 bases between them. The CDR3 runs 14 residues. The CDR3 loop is CASSPVRAVGELFF. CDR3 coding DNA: TGTGCCAGCTCACCAGTCAGAGCGGTCGGGGAGCTGTTTTTT.

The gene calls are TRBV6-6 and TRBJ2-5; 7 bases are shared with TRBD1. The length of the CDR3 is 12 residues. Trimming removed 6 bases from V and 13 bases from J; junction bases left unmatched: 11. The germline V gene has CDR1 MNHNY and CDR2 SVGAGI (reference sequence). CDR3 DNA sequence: TGTGCCAGCAGCGACCCTCGACAGGGTTTGTACTTC. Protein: CASSDPRQGLYF.

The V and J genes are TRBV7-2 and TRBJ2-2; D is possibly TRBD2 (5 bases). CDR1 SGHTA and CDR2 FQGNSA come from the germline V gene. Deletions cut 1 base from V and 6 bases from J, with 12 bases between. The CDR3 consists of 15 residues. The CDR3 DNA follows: TGTGCCAGCAGCTTAGACTCGGGATCCCCCGGGGAGCTGTTTTTT. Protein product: CASSLDSGSPGELFF.

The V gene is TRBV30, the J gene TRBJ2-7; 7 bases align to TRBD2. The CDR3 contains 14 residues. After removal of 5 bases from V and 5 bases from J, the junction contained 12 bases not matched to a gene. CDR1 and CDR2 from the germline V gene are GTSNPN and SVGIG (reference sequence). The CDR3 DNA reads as TGTGCCTGGGACCTGGGGGGGGGAGTGGACGAGCAGTACTTC. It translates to CAWDLGGGVDEQYF. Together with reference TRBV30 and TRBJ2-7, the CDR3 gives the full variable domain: SQTIHQWPATLVQPVGSPLSLECTVEGTSNPNLYWYRQAAGRGLQLLFYSVGIGQISSEVPQNLSASRPQDRQFILSSKKLLLSDSGFYLCAWDLGGGVDEQYFGPGTRLTVT.

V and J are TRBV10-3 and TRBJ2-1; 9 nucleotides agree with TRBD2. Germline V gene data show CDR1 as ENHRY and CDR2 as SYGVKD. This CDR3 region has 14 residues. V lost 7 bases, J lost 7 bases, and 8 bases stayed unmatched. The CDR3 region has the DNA TGTGCCATCAAGATAGCGGGAGAAGGGAATGAGCAGTTCTTC. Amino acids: CAIKIAGEGNEQFF.

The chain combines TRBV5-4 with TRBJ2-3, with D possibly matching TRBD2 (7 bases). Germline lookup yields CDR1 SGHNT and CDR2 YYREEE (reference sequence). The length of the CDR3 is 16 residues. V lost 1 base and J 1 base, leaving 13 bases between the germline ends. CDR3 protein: CASSLSGGGRTDTQYF. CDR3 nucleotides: TGTGCCAGCAGCTTGTCAGGCGGGGGCCGCACAGATACGCAGTATTTT.

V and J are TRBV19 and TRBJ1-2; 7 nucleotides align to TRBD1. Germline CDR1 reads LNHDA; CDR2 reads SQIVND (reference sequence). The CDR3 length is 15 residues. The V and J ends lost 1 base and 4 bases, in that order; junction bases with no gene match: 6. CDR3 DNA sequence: TGTGCCAGTAGTATAGGGACAGGTATCTCCTATGGCTACACCTTC. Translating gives CASSIGTGISYGYTF.

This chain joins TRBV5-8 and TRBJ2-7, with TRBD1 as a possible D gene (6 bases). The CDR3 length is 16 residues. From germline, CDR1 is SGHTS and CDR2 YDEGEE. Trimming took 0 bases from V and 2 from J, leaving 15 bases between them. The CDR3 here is CASSLGGTPGAYEQYF. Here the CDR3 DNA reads TGTGCCAGCAGCTTGGGGGGTACGCCAGGGGCCTACGAGCAGTACTTC. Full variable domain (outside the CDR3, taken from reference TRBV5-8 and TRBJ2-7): EAGVTQSPTHLIKTRGQQATLRCSPISGHTSVYWYQQALGLGLQFLLWYDEGEERNRGNFPPRFSGRQFPNYSSELNVNALELEDSALYLCASSLGGTPGAYEQYFGPGTRLTVT.

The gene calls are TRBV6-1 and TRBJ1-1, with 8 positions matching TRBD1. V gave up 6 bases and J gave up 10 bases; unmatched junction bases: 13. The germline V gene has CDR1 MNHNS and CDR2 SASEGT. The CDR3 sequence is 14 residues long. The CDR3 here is CASRAGQGIDGAFF. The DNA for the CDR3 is TGTGCCAGCAGGGCTGGACAGGGTATCGATGGAGCTTTCTTT.

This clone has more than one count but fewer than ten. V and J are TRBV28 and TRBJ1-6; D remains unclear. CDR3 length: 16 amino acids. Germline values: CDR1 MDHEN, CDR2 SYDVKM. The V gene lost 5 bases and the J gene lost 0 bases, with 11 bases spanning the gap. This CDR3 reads CASSPRGSSYNSPLHF. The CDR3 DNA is TGTGCCAGCAGTCCACGAGGGAGCTCCTATAATTCACCCCTCCACTTT.

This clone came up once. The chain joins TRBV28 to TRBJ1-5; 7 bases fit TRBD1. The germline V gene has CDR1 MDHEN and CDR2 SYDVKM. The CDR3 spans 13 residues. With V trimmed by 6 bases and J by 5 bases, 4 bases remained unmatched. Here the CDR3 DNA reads TGTGCCAGCAGAAGGGGGCGCGATCAGCCCCAGCATTTT. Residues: CASRRGRDQPQHF.

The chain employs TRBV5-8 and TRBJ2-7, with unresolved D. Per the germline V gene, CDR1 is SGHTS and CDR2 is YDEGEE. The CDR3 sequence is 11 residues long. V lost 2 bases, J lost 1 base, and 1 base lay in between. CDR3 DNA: TGTGCCAGCAGCTTTTCCTACGAGCAGTACTTC. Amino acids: CASSFSYEQYF.

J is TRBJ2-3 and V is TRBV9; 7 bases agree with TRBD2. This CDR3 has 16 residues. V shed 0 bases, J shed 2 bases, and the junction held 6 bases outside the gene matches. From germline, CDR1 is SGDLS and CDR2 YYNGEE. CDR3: CASSVGPSGPTDTQYF. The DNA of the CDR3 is TGTGCCAGCAGCGTAGGTCCTAGCGGACCCACAGATACGCAGTATTTT.

CDR3 sequence reads: CASSQPEGISNYGYTF. In DNA form, the CDR3 reads TGTGCCAGTAGCCAGCCCGAGGGAATCTCTAACTATGGCTACACCTTC. The chain carries TRBV19 and TRBJ1-2, with D unresolved. Trimming cost V 6 bases and J 0 bases, with 17 bases left between them. The CDR3 contains 16 residues. Germline CDR1 and CDR2: LNHDA and SQIVND (reference sequence).